Each of the 5 T cell receptor beta chains below was sequenced from the same sample in a study of blood T cell repertoires in COVID-19. Measured with immunoSEQ multiplex PCR; TCRdb has only the in-frame clones, and not every one. The sample gives approximately 260,000 clones, more than 65% of which show up once; 3.4% is in the top ten. The specimen was PBMCs or T cells enriched from blood (not recorded which). The receptors derive from a man aged 50-60 years who had recovered from COVID-19.

This chain joins TRBV27 and TRBJ2-1; D is perhaps TRBD2 (5 bases). CDR1 and CDR2 from the germline V gene are MNHEY and SMNVEV (reference sequence). Trimming left V 2 bases short and J 1 base short, with 12 bases between. This CDR3 is 16 amino acids long. In DNA form, the CDR3 reads TGTGCCAGCAGTTTACGAAGGTCGGGGTCCTACAATGAGCAGTTCTTC. Amino acids: CASSLRRSGSYNEQFF.

This sequence joins TRBV12-3 or TRBV12-4 and TRBJ2-7; the match to TRBD2 covers 8 bases. With V trimmed by 7 bases and J by 2 bases, 4 bases remained unmatched. CDR3 length: 13 amino acids. CDR3 nucleotides: TGTGCCAGCAAGGGAGCGGGGGCCTACGAGCAGTACTTC. Protein product: CASKGAGAYEQYF.

This chain uses TRBV19 with TRBJ2-1, with 10 bases matching TRBD2. Unmatched junction bases numbered 8, after V lost 5 bases and J lost 7 bases. The germline V gene encodes CDR1 LNHDA and CDR2 SQIVND (reference sequence). The CDR3 consists of 15 residues. DNA for the CDR3: TGTGCCAGTAGTGAGCGGGAGGGCCGGGGAAATGAGCAGTTCTTC. Protein: CASSEREGRGNEQFF. Complete variable domain (other parts from reference TRBV19 and TRBJ2-1): DGGITQSPKYLFRKEGQNVTLSCEQNLNHDAMYWYRQDPGQGLRLIYYSQIVNDFQKGDIAEGYSVSREKKESFPLTVTSAQKNPTAFYLCASSEREGRGNEQFFGPGTRLTVL.

This rearrangement joins TRBV6-5 to TRBJ2-7; D perhaps matches TRBD1 (6 bases). The CDR3 runs to 14 residues. Germline lookup yields CDR1 MNHEY and CDR2 SVGAGI. Trimming left V 5 bases short and J 2 bases short, with 13 bases between. CDR3 sequence reads: CASSPRQAAYEQYF. CDR3 DNA: TGTGCCAGCAGTCCCCGACAGGCGGCCTACGAGCAGTACTTC.

The chain recombines TRBV4-1 with TRBJ1-1, with D maybe TRBD1 (6 bases). V lost 6 bases, J lost 5 bases, and 13 bases lay in between. The germline V gene has CDR1 MGHRA and CDR2 YSYEKL. This CDR3 comprises 13 residues. The CDR3 DNA sequence: TGCGCCAGCAGGGATCAGGGGACGACTGAAGCTTTCTTT. It yields the protein CASRDQGTTEAFF.